This T cell receptor beta chain was retrieved from a study of Ad26.COV2.S vaccination and SARS-CoV-2 variants. The count of this clone is one. Treatment: around 19 received Ad26.COV2.S at low or high dose, single or two shots; roughly five received placebo; per-sample allocation not given. Day 63 after the first injection of vaccine or placebo was the sampling time. The sample came from a Boston adult aged 18-55 years. Expressing Wuhan-strain SARS-CoV-2 spike, an Ad26 vector served as the vaccine. Assay: immunoSEQ multiplex PCR; the TCRdb copy retains only in-frame clones and omits some. The table records over 400,000 clones, nearly 90% of them present only once. The CDR3 is made up of 15 amino acids. J was trimmed by 6 bases and V by 4 bases; bases with no gene match: 10. The V gene's germline CDR1 is SGDLS and CDR2 YYNGEE.

Sequencing used peripheral blood, obtained in a trial of Ad26.COV2.S vaccine versus placebo. This sequence originates from a person aged 18-65 years who received the Ad26.COV2.S COVID-19 vaccine or a placebo. This rearrangement joins TRBV9 to TRBJ2-1, with 7 bases fitting TRBD2. The CDR3: CASSNGLGTSNEQFF. Written as DNA, the CDR3 is TGTGCCAGCAGCAACGGACTAGGGACTTCCAATGAGCAGTTCTTC.